The clone carrying this T cell receptor beta chain was counted many times. Its matching antigen is unknown. TCR beta CDR3 region amplification was performed from RNA transcripts. The TCR CDR3 was amplified in a first-round RT-PCR using the HTBI primer set. In TCRdb, the multiplex PCR reads were re-called with MiXCR into one record per CDR3 protein. This sample has about 500,000 distinct CDR3 sequences; 40% to 50% occur once, and the top ten carry 44%. These data come from a study of T cells in Graves' hyperthyroidism and ophthalmopathy. Study outcomes and limitations: For ophthalmopathy, model prediction preceded onset by a median around six months. Ophthalmopathy could be told apart from stable hyperthyroidism with a 13 V-J model.

Germline CDR1 ENHRY, CDR2 SYGVKD. The CDR3 covers 13 residues. V lost 6 bases, J lost 8 bases, and 16 bases lay in between. Uncontrolled infections, other autoimmune diseases, pregnancy or lactation led to exclusion of patients. Input material: peripheral blood or thyroid tissue (not recorded which). The J gene is TRBJ1-2, the V gene TRBV10-3; D is ambiguous. This TCR came from an adult woman with Graves' disease, either hyperthyroidism or ophthalmopathy (not recorded which). The CDR3: CAISRVPGEGYTF. The CDR3 nucleotides are TGTGCCATCAGCAGAGTACCGGGTGAGGGCTACACCTTC.